This T cell receptor (beta chain) comes out of a study of T cell repertoires in cytomegalovirus infection. Across the study: CMV epitopes in the study were HLA-C-restricted (recently identified) and HLA-B-restricted (well studied). General observations from the study: HLA-C-restricted TCR beta clonotypes specific for CMV led the ex vivo response. Identification of carriers of CMV plus the relevant HLA was achieved through cumulative public TCR beta family frequency.

This clonotype was counted a few times. No antigen is known for it. TCRdb re-called the reads with MiXCR, one entry per CDR3 protein. The data hold approximately 990,000 distinct CDR3 sequences, with approximately 31% observed a single time. The CDR3 length is 12 residues. Trimming left V 0 bases short and J 6 bases short, with 6 bases between. CDR1 and CDR2 from the germline V gene are SEHNR and FQNEAQ (reference sequence). This sample comprised cultured CD8+ T cells from PBMCs, obtained from culture after CMV antigen stimulation. This sequence joins TRBV7-9 and TRBJ2-7, with D maybe TRBD2 (5 bases). This sequence originates from a human donor in good health (CMV status not recorded). Some clones in this sample may be carry-over from other donors' samples. CDR3: CASSLARAEQYF. In nucleotides, the CDR3 is TGTGCCAGCAGCTTAGCGAGGGCCGAGCAGTACTTC.